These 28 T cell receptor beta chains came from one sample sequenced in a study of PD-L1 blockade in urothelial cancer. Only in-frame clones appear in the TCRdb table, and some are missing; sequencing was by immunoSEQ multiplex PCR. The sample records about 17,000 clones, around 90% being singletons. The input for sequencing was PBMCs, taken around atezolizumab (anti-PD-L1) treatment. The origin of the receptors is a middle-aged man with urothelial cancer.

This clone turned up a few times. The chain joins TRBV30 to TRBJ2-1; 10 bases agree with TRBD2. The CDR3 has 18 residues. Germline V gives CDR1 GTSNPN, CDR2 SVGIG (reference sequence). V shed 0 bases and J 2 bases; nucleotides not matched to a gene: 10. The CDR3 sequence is CAWSVASGGIMAYNEQFF. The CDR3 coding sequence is TGTGCCTGGAGTGTAGCTAGCGGGGGAATAATGGCCTACAATGAGCAGTTCTTC. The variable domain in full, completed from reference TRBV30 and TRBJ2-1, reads SQTIHQWPATLVQPVGSPLSLECTVEGTSNPNLYWYRQAAGRGLQLLFYSVGIGQISSEVPQNLSASRPQDRQFILSSKKLLLSDSGFYLCAWSVASGGIMAYNEQFFGPGTRLTVL.

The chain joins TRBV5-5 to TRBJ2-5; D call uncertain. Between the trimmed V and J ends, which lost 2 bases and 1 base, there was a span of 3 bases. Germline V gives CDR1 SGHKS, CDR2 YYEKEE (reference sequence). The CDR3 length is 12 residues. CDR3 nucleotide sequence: TGTGCCAGCAGCTTCAGCCAAGAGACCCAGTACTTC. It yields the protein CASSFSQETQYF.

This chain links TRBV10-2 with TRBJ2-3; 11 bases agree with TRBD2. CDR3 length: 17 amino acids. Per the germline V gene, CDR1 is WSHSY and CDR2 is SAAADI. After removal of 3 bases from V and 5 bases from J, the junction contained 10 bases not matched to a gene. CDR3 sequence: CASSEIRLAGNRDTQYF. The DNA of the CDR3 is TGCGCCAGCAGTGAAATCCGACTAGCGGGAAACAGAGATACGCAGTATTTT.

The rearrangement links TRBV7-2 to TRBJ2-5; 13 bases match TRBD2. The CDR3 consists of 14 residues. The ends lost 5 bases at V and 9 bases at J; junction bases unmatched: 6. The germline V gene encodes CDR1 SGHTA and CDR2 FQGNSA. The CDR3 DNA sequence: TGTGCCAGCAGCCAAGGACTAGCGGGGGCCCCCCAGTACTTC. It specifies CASSQGLAGAPQYF. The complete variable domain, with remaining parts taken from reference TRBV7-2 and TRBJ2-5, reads GAGVSQSPSNKVTEKGKDVELRCDPISGHTALYWYRQSLGQGLEFLIYFQGNSAPDKSGLPSDRFSAERTGGSVSTLTIQRTQQEDSAVYLCASSQGLAGAPQYFGPGTRLLVL.

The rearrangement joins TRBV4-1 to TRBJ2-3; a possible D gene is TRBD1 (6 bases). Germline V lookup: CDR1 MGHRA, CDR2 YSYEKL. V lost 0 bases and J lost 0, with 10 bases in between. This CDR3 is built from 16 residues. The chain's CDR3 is CASSQERGRSTDTQYF. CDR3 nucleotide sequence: TGCGCCAGCAGCCAAGAAAGGGGGAGAAGCACAGATACGCAGTATTTT.

The CDR3 loop is CASSLEDSFNSPLHF. CDR3 bases: TGTGCCAGCAGCTTAGAGGACAGCTTTAATTCACCCCTCCACTTT. This sequence joins TRBV11-2 and TRBJ1-6; D possibly corresponds to TRBD1 (6 bases). V dropped 0 bases and J dropped 6 bases, with 9 bases sitting between them. This CDR3 has 15 amino acids. CDR1 and CDR2 from the germline V gene are SGHAT and FQNNGV.

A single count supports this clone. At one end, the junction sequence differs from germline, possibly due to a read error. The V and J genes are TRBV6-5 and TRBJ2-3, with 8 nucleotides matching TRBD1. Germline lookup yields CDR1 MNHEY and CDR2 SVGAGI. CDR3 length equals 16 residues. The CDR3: CASSYFAFEGTGTQYF. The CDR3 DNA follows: TGTGCCAGCAGTTACTTCGCCTTCGAGGGGACAGGTACGCAGTATTTT.

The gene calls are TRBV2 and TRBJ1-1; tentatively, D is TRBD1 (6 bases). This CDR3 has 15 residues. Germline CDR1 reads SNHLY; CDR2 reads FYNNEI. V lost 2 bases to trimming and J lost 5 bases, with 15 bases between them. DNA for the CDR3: TGTGCCAGCAGTGAATGGTACAGGGAGGGGACTGAAGCTTTCTTT. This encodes CASSEWYREGTEAFF.

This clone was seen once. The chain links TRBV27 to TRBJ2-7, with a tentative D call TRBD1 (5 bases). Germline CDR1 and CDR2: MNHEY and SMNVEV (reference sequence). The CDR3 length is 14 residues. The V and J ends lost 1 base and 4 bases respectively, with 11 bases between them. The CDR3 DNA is TGTGCCAGCAGTTTATTGGGGCAATTTTACGAGCAGTACTTC. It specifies CASSLLGQFYEQYF.

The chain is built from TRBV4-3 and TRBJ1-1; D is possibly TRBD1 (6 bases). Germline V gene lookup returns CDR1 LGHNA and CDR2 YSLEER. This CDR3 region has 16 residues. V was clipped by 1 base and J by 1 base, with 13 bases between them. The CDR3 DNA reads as TGCGCCAGCAGCCAAGCGGGCAGGGGACCGAACACTGAAGCTTTCTTT. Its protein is CASSQAGRGPNTEAFF.

The chain's CDR3 is CASSITGSQSVYGYTF. CDR3 bases: TGTGCCAGTAGTATCACGGGGTCACAATCCGTCTATGGCTACACCTTC. The rearrangement links TRBV19 to TRBJ1-2; D is unresolved. V lost 3 bases and J 4 bases, leaving 18 bases between the germline ends. Germline CDR1 reads LNHDA; CDR2 reads SQIVND (reference sequence). The CDR3 runs to 16 residues.

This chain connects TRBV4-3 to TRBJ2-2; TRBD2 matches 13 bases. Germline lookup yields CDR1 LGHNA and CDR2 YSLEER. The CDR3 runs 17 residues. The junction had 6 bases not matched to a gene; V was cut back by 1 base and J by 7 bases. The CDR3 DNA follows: TGCGCCAGCAGCCAAGCACTAGCGGGAGGGTCAGGCGGGGAGCTGTTTTTT. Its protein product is CASSQALAGGSGGELFF.

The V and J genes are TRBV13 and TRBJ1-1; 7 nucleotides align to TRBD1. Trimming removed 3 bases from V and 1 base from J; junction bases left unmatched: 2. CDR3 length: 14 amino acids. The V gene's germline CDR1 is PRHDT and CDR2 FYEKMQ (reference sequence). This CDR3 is CASSFRDRNTEAFF. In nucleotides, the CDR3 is TGTGCCAGCAGCTTCCGGGACAGGAACACTGAAGCTTTCTTT.

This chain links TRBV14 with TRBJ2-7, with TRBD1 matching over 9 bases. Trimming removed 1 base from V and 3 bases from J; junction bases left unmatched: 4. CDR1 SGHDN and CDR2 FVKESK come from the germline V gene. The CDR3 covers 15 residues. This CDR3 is CASSQVRGQGYEQYF. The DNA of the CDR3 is TGTGCCAGCAGCCAAGTTCGGGGACAGGGCTACGAGCAGTACTTC. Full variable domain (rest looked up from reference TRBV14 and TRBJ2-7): EAGVTQFPSHSVIEKGQTVTLRCDPISGHDNLYWYRRVMGKEIKFLLHFVKESKQDESGMPNNRFLAERTGGTYSTLKVQPAELEDSGVYFCASSQVRGQGYEQYFGPGTRLTVT.

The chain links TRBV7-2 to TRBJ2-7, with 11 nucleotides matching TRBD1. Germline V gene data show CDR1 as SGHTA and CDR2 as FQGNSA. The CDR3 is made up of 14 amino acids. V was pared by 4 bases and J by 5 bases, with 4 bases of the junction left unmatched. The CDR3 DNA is TGTGCCAGCAGCTCCCGGGACAGGGGGAACGAGCAGTACTTC. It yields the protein CASSSRDRGNEQYF.

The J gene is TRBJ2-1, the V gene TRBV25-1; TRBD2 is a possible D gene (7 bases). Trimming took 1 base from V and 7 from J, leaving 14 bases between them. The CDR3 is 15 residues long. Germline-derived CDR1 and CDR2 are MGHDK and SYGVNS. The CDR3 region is CASSESRGGPNEQFF. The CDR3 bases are TGTGCCAGCAGTGAATCCAGGGGAGGGCCGAATGAGCAGTTCTTC.

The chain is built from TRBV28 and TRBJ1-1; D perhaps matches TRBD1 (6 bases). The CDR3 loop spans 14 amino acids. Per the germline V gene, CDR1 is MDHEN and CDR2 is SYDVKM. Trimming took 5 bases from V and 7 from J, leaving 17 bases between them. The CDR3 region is CASSPQGLGHEAFF. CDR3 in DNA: TGTGCCAGCAGTCCACAGGGTCTCGGGCATGAAGCTTTCTTT.

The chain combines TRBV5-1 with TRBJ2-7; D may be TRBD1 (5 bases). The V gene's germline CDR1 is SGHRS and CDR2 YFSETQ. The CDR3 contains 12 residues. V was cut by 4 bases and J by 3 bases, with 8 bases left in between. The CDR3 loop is CASSPDIYEQYF. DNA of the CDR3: TGCGCCAGCAGCCCGGACATCTACGAGCAGTACTTC. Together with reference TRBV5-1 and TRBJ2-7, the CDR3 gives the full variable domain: KAGVTQTPRYLIKTRGQQVTLSCSPISGHRSVSWYQQTPGQGLQFLFEYFSETQRNKGNFPGRFSGRQFSNSRSEMNVSTLELGDSALYLCASSPDIYEQYFGPGTRLTVT.

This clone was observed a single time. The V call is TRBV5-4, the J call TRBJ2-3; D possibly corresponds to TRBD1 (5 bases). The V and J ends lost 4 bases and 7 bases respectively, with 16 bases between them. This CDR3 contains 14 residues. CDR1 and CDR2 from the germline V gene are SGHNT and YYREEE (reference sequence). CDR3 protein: CASSQRQSRNTQYF. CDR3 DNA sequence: TGTGCCAGCAGCCAAAGACAGAGCCGAAATACGCAGTATTTT.

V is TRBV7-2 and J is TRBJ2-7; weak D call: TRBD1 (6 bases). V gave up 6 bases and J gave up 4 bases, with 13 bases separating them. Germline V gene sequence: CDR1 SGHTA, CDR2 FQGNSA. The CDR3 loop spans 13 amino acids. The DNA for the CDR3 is TGTGCCAGCAGTGACAGGCGAACATACGAGCAGTACTTC. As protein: CASSDRRTYEQYF.

The chain's CDR3 is CAYQGQLGEKLFF. In DNA, the CDR3 is TGTGCCTACCAGGGACAGCTAGGGGAAAAACTGTTTTTT. J is TRBJ1-4 and V is TRBV7-9; 7 bases agree with TRBD1. CDR1 is SEHNR, CDR2 FQNEAQ, per germline (reference sequence). V lost 11 bases to trimming and J lost 8 bases; unmatched junction nucleotides: 11. The CDR3 sequence is 13 residues long. Looking up the rest from reference TRBV7-9 and TRBJ1-4 gives the full variable domain: DTGVSQNPRHKITKRGQNVTFRCDPISEHNRLYWYRQTLGQGPEFLTYFQNEAQLEKSRLLSDRFSAERPKGSFSTLEIQRTEQGDSAMYLCAYQGQLGEKLFFGSGTQLSVL.

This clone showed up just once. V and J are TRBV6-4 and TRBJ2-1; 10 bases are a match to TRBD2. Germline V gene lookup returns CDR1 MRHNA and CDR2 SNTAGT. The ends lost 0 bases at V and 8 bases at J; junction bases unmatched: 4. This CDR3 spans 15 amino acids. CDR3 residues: CASSDSIAGGDEQFF. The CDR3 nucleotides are TGTGCCAGCAGTGACTCGATAGCGGGGGGCGATGAGCAGTTCTTC.

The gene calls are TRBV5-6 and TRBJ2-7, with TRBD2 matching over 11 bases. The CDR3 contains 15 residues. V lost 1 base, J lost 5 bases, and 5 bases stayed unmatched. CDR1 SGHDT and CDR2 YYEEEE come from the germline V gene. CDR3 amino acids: CASSLWGTSGNEQYF. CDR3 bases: TGTGCCAGCAGCTTGTGGGGGACTAGCGGTAACGAGCAGTACTTC.

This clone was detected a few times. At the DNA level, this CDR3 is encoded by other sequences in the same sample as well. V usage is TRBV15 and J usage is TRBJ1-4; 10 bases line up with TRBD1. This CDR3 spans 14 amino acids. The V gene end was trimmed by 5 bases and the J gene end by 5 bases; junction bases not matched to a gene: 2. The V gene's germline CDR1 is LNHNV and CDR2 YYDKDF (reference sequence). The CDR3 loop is CATSRGQGNEKLFF. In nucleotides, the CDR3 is TGTGCCACCAGCCGGGGACAGGGGAATGAAAAACTGTTTTTT.

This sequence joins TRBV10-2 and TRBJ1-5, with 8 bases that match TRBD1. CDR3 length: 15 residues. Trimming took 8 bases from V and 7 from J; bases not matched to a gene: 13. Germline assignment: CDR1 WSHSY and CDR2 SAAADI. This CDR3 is CASQNSGQGGQPQHF. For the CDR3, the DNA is TGCGCCAGCCAAAATTCAGGACAGGGTGGACAGCCCCAGCATTTT.

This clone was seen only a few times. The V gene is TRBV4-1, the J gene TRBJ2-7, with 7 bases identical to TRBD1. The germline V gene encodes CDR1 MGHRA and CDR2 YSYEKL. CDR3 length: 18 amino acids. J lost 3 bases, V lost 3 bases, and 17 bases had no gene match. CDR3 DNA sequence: TGCGCCAGCAGCCACCCTGGACAGGAGGCCCTAAGACACTACGAGCAGTACTTC. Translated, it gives CASSHPGQEALRHYEQYF.

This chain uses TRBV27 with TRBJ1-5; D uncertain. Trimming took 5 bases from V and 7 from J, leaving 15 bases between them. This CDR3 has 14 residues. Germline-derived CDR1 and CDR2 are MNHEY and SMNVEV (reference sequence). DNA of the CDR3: TGTGCCAGCAGTCCACGGAGCGGGTTCCAGCCCCAGCATTTT. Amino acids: CASSPRSGFQPQHF.

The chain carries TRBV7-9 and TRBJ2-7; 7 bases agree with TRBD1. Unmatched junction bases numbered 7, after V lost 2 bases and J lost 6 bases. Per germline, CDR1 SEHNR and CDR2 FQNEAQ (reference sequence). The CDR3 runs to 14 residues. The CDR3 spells CASSLTGESAEQYF. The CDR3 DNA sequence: TGTGCCAGCAGCTTAACAGGGGAGTCCGCCGAGCAGTACTTC.